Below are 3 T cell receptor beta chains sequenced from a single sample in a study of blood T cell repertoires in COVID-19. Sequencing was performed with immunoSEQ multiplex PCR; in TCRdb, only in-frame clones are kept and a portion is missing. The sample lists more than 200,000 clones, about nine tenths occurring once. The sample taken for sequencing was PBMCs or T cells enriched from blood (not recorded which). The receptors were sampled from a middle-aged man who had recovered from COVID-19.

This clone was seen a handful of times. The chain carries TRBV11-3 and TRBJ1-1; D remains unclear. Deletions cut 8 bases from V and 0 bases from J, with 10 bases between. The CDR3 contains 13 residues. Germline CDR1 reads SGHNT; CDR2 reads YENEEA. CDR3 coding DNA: TGTGCCAGCGGCCGCGGTCTGAACACTGAAGCTTTCTTT. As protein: CASGRGLNTEAFF. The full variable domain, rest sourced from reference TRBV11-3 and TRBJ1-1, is EAGVVQSPRYKIIEKKQPVAFWCNPISGHNTLYWYLQNLGQGPELLIRYENEEAVDDSQLPKDRFSAERLKGVDSTLKIQPAELGDSAVYLCASGRGLNTEAFFGQGTRLTVV.

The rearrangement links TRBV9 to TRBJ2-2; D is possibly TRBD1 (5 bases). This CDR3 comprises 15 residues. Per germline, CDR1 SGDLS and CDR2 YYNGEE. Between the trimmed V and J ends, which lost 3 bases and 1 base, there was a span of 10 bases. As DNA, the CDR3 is TGTGCCAGCAGCGGAGAAGGGGAGAACACCGGGGAGCTGTTTTTT. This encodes CASSGEGENTGELFF.

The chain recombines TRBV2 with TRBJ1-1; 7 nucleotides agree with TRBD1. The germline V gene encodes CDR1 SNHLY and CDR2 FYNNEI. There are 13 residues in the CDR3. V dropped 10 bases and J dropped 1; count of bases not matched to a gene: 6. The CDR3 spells CANRQGPNTEAFF. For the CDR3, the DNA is TGTGCCAACAGACAGGGACCGAACACTGAAGCTTTCTTT.